These 15 T cell receptor beta chains share one sample of origin, sequenced in a study of blood T cell repertoires in COVID-19. The protocol was immunoSEQ multiplex PCR, while the TCRdb copy is restricted to in-frame clones and leaves out a portion. The repertoire includes 60,000 or so clones, around 89% of them detected once, and about 13% sits in the top ten. The sequencing input was peripheral blood. The source is a man in his sixties with active COVID-19.

The chain is built from TRBV11-2 and TRBJ2-1; 16 bases fit TRBD2. The CDR3 is made up of 17 amino acids. Losses at the gene ends were 7 bases for V and 2 bases for J; bases not matched to a gene: 5. Germline V lookup: CDR1 SGHAT, CDR2 FQNNGV. The CDR3 spells CASTGTSGRGTYNEQFF. CDR3 nucleotides: TGTGCCAGCACGGGGACTAGCGGGAGGGGCACCTACAATGAGCAGTTCTTC.

The V gene is TRBV18, the J gene TRBJ2-1; 7 bases are a match to TRBD1. This CDR3 comprises 15 residues. From germline, CDR1 is KGHSH and CDR2 LQKENI. V was clipped by 0 bases and J by 4 bases; unmatched bases: 3. CDR3 sequence (DNA): TGTGCCAGCTCACCACCCGGGACAGTTTACAATGAGCAGTTCTTC. As protein: CASSPPGTVYNEQFF.

The chain recombines TRBV7-9 with TRBJ2-3; 10 bases fit TRBD1. The CDR3 length is 15 residues. Per germline, CDR1 SEHNR and CDR2 FQNEAQ (reference sequence). Germline trimming cut 4 bases from V and 7 bases from J; bases unmatched to any gene: 8. The CDR3 sequence: CASSWTGGKGYTQYF. The CDR3 coding sequence is TGTGCCAGCAGCTGGACAGGGGGAAAGGGTTATACGCAGTATTTT. Filled out from reference TRBV7-9 and TRBJ2-3, the complete variable domain reads DTGVSQNPRHKITKRGQNVTFRCDPISEHNRLYWYRQTLGQGPEFLTYFQNEAQLEKSRLLSDRFSAERPKGSFSTLEIQRTEQGDSAMYLCASSWTGGKGYTQYFGPGTRLTVL.

The CDR3 sequence is CASSPGTFNSPLHF. The CDR3 nucleotides read TGTGCCAGCAGCCCCGGGACATTTAATTCACCCCTCCACTTT. The V gene is TRBV16, the J gene TRBJ1-6, with D possibly matching TRBD1 (6 bases). Trimming cost V 4 bases and J 6 bases, with 10 bases left between them. Germline CDR1 KGHSY, CDR2 FQNENV. The CDR3 covers 14 residues.

DNA for the CDR3: TGTGCCAGCGTTTTGGAGGGTCTAGGTGGCTACACCTTC. Encoded protein: CASVLEGLGGYTF. The genes are TRBV2 and TRBJ1-2; D is undetermined. V was pared by 8 bases and J by 7 bases, with 17 bases between. Germline V gives CDR1 SNHLY, CDR2 FYNNEI. CDR3 length equals 13 residues.

This chain connects TRBV29-1 to TRBJ1-4; 7 bases match TRBD1. The V gene end was trimmed by 8 bases and the J gene end by 4 bases; junction bases not matched to a gene: 7. Germline V gives CDR1 SQVTM, CDR2 ANQGSEA. The CDR3 is made up of 13 amino acids. CDR3 amino acids: CSILDRLNEKLFF. CDR3 sequence (DNA): TGCAGCATTTTGGACAGGCTTAATGAAAAACTGTTTTTT.

This clone was detected only once. This sequence joins TRBV6-1 and TRBJ2-2, with TRBD1 matching 8 bases. Germline CDR1 is MNHNS and CDR2 is SASEGT. V shed 0 bases and J 6 bases; nucleotides not matched to a gene: 3. The CDR3 runs 15 residues. CDR3 in amino acids: CASSEASTGAGELFF. As DNA, the CDR3 is TGTGCCAGCAGTGAAGCGTCGACAGGGGCCGGGGAGCTGTTTTTT.

V and J are TRBV19 and TRBJ2-3; 12 positions agree with TRBD2. J was trimmed by 3 bases and V by 5 bases; bases with no gene match: 3. The CDR3 is 15 residues long. In germline, CDR1 is LNHDA, CDR2 SQIVND (reference sequence). Here the CDR3 DNA reads TGTGCCAGTAGTGAGACTAGCGGGGGTACAGATACGCAGTATTTT. Its translation: CASSETSGGTDTQYF.

The chain couples TRBV6-1 to TRBJ2-3; 14 bases match TRBD2. Germline CDR1 and CDR2: MNHNS and SASEGT. Germline trimming cut 0 bases from V and 0 bases from J; bases unmatched to any gene: 11. The CDR3 is made up of 21 amino acids. The DNA of the CDR3 is TGTGCCAGCAGTGAAGCACCCGTGACTAGCGGGAGGGCGACTAGCACAGATACGCAGTATTTT. This codes for CASSEAPVTSGRATSTDTQYF.

The chain couples TRBV7-9 to TRBJ2-7; D uncertain. Germline loops: CDR1 SEHNR, CDR2 FQNEAQ (reference sequence). V lost 1 base and J 7 bases, leaving 8 bases between the germline ends. The CDR3 totals 12 residues. The CDR3, as DNA: TGTGCCAGCAGCTTAGGAACATCTGAGCAGTACTTC. This codes for CASSLGTSEQYF.

The rearrangement links TRBV30 to TRBJ2-2; D is ambiguous. The CDR3 covers 16 residues. Trimming cost V 0 bases and J 4 bases, with 15 bases left between them. Per germline, CDR1 GTSNPN and CDR2 SVGIG (reference sequence). CDR3 amino acids: CAWSVNLLFSTGELFF. In DNA form, the CDR3 reads TGTGCCTGGAGTGTAAACCTCCTTTTTAGCACCGGGGAGCTGTTTTTT.

The chain employs TRBV3-1 (or the pseudogene TRBV3-2) and TRBJ1-4; possible D gene TRBD1, 5 bases. Germline V lookup: CDR1 LGHDT, CDR2 YNNKEL (reference sequence). The V end lost 3 bases, the J end lost 9 bases, and 20 bases lay between the germline ends. The CDR3 runs 16 residues. CDR3 in amino acids: CASSQMMGQGVQKLFF. In nucleotides, the CDR3 is TGTGCCAGCAGCCAGATGATGGGGCAGGGTGTGCAAAAACTGTTTTTT.

The chain uses TRBV4-3 and TRBJ1-1; TRBD1 is a possible D gene (5 bases). Germline CDR1 reads LGHNA; CDR2 reads YSLEER. Trimming pared 5 bases from V and 3 bases from J, leaving 25 bases between. The CDR3 is made up of 18 amino acids. The CDR3: CASSGGSGDSRIDTEAFF. In nucleotides, the CDR3 is TGCGCCAGCAGCGGGGGGAGCGGTGATAGTCGAATCGACACTGAAGCTTTCTTT.

V and J are TRBV6-2 or TRBV6-3 and TRBJ2-7; TRBD1 is a possible D gene (6 bases). Looked up from germline, CDR1 is MNHEY and CDR2 is SVGEGT. Trimming removed 6 bases at V and 1 base at J, with 22 bases between. This CDR3 spans 17 amino acids. The CDR3 coding sequence is TGTGCCAGCAGCCGAACAAAAGCCGGGACACGGTCCTACGAGCAGTACTTC. It translates to CASSRTKAGTRSYEQYF.

CDR3 DNA: TGTGCCAGCAGCTTGCCTCTAGCGGGAAGAGAGACCCAGTACTTC. This translates into CASSLPLAGRETQYF. This rearrangement joins TRBV5-4 to TRBJ2-5; 9 positions match TRBD2. CDR1 is SGHNT and CDR2 is YYREEE in the germline V gene (reference sequence). CDR3 size: 15 residues. V lost 1 base, J lost 4 bases, and 5 bases stayed unmatched.